The present T cell receptor (beta chain) was sequenced within a study of T cell changes during pregnancy in multiple sclerosis. This clone is termed medium-sized. The assay was immunoSEQ multiplex PCR, and TCRdb's table has in-frame clones only and misses some. Altogether about 50,000 clones are present, around 90% being singletons, with the ten largest covering around 0.29%. The length of the CDR3 is 15 residues. J gave up 3 bases and V 7 bases, and 8 bases lay outside the gene matches. CDR1 is MNHNY, CDR2 SVGAGI, per germline (reference sequence). This receptor was identified in a female donor with multiple sclerosis, enrolled in a pregnancy study. The sample consisted of CD4+ T cells from peripheral blood mononuclear cells, taken in the second trimester of pregnancy. The chain links TRBV6-6 to TRBJ1-5, with TRBD1 identical over 8 bases. CDR3: CASTDRDRHNQPQHF. DNA for the CDR3: TGTGCCAGCACCGATCGGGACAGGCACAATCAGCCCCAGCATTTT.